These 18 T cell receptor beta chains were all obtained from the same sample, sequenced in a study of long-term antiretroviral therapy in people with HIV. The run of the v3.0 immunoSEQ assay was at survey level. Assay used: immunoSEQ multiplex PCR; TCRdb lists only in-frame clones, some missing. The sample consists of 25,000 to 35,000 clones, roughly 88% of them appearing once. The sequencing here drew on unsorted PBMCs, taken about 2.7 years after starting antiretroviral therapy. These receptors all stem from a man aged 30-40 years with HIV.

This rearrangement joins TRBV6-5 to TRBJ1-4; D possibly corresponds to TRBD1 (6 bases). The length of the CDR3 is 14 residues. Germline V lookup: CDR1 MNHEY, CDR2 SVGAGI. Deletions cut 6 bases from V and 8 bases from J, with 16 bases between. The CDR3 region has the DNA TGTGCCAGCAGATCCAACAGGGTTCGGGAAAAACTGTTTTTT. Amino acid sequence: CASRSNRVREKLFF.

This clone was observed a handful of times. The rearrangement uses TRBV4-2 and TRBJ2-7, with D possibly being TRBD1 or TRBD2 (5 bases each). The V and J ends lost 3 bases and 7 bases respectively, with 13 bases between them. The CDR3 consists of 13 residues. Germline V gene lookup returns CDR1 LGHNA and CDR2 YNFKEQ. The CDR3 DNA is TGTGCCAGCAGCCAGACGCCGGGGCGGGAGCAGTACTTC. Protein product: CASSQTPGREQYF.

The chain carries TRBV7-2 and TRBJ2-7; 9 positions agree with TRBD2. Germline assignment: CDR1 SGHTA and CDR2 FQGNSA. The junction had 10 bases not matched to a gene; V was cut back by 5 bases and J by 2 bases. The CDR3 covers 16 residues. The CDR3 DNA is TGTGCCAGCAGCCACGGGCCTAGCGGGAAGGCCTACGAGCAGTACTTC. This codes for CASSHGPSGKAYEQYF.

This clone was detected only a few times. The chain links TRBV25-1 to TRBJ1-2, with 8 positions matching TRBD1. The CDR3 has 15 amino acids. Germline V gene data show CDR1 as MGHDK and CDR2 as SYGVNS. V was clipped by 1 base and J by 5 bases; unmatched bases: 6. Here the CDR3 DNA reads TGTGCCAGCAGTGAATCGGGACAGGCAGGTTATGGCTACACCTTC. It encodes CASSESGQAGYGYTF.

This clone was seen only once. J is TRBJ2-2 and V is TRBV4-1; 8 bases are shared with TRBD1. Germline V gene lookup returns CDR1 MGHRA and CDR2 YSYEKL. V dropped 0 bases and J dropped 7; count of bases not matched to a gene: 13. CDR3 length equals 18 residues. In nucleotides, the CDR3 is TGCGCCAGCAGCCAAGAACCTAGTGGGACAGGCTTTAGCGGGGAGCTGTTTTTT. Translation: CASSQEPSGTGFSGELFF.

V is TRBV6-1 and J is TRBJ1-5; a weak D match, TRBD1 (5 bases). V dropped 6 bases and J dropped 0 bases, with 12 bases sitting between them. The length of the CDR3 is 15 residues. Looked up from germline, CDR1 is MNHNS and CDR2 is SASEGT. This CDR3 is CASRDSNNSNQPQHF. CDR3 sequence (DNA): TGTGCCAGCAGAGACAGCAATAATAGCAATCAGCCCCAGCATTTT.

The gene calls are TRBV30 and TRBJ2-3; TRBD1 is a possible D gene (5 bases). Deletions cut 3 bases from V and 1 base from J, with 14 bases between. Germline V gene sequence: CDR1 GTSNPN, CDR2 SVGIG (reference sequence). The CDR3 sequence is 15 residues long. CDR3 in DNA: TGTGCCTGGAGAGGGTTTCTCAGGGGCACAGATACGCAGTATTTT. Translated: CAWRGFLRGTDTQYF.

In DNA, the CDR3 is TGTGCCAGCAGGGGGGTCTATAATTCACCCCTCCACTTT. Its translation is CASRGVYNSPLHF. V and J are TRBV6-1 and TRBJ1-6; TRBD1 is a possible D gene (5 bases). Germline V CDR1 and CDR2: MNHNS, SASEGT. V gave up 6 bases and J gave up 3 bases, with 6 bases separating them. This CDR3 region has 13 residues.

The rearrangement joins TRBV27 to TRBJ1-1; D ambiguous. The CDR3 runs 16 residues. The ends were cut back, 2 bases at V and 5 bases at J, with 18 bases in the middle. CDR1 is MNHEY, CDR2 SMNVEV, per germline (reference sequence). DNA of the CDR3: TGTGCCAGCAGTTTAAGTTGGTCTTATGGGCGGACTGAAGCTTTCTTT. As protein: CASSLSWSYGRTEAFF.

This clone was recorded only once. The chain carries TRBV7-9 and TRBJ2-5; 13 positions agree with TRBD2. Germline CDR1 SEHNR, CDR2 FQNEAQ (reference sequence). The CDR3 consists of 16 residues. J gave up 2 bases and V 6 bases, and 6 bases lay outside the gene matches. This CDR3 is CASSLLAGGVQETQYF. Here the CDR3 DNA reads TGTGCCAGCAGTTTACTAGCGGGGGGGGTTCAAGAGACCCAGTACTTC.

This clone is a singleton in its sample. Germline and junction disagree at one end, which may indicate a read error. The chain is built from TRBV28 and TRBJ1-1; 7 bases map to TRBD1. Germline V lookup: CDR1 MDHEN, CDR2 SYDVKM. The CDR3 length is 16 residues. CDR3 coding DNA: TGTGCCAGCAGTTCCCCACAGGGGAGGGGGCTCACTCAAGCTTTCTTT. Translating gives CASSSPQGRGLTQAFF.

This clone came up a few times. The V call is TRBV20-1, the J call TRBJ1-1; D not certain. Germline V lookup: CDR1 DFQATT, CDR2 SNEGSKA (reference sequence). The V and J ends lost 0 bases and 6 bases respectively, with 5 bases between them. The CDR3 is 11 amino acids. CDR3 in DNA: TGCAGTGCTAGAGATGACCCTGAAGCTTTCTTT. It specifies CSARDDPEAFF.

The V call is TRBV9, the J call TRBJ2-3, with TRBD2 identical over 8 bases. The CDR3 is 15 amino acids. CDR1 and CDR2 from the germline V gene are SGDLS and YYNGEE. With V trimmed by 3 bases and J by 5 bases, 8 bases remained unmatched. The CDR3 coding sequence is TGTGCCAGCAGCGCCACCGCGGGGGGAGTAGATACGCAGTATTTT. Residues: CASSATAGGVDTQYF.

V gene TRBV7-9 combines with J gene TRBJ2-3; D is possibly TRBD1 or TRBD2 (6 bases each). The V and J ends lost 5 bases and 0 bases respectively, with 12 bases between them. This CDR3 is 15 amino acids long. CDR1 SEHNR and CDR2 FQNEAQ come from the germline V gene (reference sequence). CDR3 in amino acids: CASSPPGASTDTQYF. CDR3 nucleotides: TGTGCCAGCAGCCCCCCGGGGGCTAGCACAGATACGCAGTATTTT.

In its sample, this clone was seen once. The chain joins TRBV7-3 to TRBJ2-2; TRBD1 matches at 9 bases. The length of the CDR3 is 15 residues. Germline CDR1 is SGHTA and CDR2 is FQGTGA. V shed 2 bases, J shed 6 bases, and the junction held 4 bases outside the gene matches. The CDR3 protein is CASSLDGTGPGELFF. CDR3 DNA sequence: TGTGCCAGCAGCTTAGATGGGACAGGGCCCGGGGAGCTGTTTTTT.

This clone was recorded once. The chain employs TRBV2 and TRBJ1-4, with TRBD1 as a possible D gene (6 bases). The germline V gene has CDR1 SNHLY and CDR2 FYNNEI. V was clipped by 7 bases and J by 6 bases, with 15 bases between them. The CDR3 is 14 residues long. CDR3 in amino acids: CASNDQGGDEKLFF. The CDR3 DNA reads TGTGCCAGCAATGATCAAGGGGGGGATGAAAAACTGTTTTTT.

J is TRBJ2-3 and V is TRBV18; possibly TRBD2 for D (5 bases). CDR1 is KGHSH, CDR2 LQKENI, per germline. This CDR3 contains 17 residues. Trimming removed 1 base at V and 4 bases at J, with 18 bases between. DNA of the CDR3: TGTGCCAGCTCACCACTTGGGAGAAGGGTTGAGGCAGATACGCAGTATTTT. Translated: CASSPLGRRVEADTQYF.

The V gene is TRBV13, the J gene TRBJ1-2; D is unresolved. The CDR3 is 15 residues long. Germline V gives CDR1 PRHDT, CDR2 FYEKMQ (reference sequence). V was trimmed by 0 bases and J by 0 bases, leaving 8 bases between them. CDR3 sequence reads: CASSLGVSSNYGYTF. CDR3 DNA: TGTGCCAGCAGCTTAGGGGTCAGCTCTAACTATGGCTACACCTTC. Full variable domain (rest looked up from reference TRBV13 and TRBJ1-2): AAGVIQSPRHLIKEKRETATLKCYPIPRHDTVYWYQQGPGQDPQFLISFYEKMQSDKGSIPDRFSAQQFSDYHSELNMSSLELGDSALYFCASSLGVSSNYGYTFGSGTRLTVV.